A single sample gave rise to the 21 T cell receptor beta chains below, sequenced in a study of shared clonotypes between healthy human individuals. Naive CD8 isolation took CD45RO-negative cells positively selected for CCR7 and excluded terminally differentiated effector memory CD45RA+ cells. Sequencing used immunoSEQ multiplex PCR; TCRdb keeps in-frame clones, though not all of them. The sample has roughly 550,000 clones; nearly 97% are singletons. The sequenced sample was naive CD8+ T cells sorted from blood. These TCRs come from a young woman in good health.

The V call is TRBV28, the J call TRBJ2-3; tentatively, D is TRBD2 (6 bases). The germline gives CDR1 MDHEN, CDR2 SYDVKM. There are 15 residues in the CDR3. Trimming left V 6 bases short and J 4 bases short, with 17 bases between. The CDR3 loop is CASSPDSPGADTQYF. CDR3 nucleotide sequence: TGTGCCAGCAGCCCAGACAGTCCGGGGGCAGATACGCAGTATTTT.

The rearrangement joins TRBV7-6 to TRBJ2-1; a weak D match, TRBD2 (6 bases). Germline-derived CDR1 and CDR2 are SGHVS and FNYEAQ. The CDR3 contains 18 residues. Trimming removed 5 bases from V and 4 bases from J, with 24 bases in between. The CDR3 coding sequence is TGTGCCAGCAGCCAAAAACATCCTTCCCTAGCGCGGTACAATGAGCAGTTCTTC. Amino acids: CASSQKHPSLARYNEQFF. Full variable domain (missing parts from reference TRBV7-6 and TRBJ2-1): GAGVSQSPRYKVTKRGQDVALRCDPISGHVSLYWYRQALGQGPEFLTYFNYEAQQDKSGLPNDRFSAERPEGSISTLTIQRTEQRDSAMYRCASSQKHPSLARYNEQFFGPGTRLTVL.

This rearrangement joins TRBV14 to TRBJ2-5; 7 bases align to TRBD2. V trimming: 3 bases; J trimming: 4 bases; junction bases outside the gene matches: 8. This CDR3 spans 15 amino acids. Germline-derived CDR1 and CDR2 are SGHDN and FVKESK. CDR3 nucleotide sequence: TGTGCCAGCAGCCAGAGAGGGCGGGGGTCAGAGACCCAGTACTTC. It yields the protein CASSQRGRGSETQYF. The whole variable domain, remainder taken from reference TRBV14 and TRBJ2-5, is EAGVTQFPSHSVIEKGQTVTLRCDPISGHDNLYWYRRVMGKEIKFLLHFVKESKQDESGMPNNRFLAERTGGTYSTLKVQPAELEDSGVYFCASSQRGRGSETQYFGPGTRLLVL.

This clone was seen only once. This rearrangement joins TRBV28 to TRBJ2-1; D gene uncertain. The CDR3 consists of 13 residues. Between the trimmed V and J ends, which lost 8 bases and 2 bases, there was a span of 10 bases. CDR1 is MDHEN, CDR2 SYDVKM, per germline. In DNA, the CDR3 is TGTGCCAGCGGGGATACGGCCTACAATGAGCAGTTCTTC. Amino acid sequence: CASGDTAYNEQFF. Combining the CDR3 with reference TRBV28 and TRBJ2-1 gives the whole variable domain DVKVTQSSRYLVKRTGEKVFLECVQDMDHENMFWYRQDPGLGLRLIYFSYDVKMKEKGDIPEGYSVSREKKERFSLILESASTNQTSMYLCASGDTAYNEQFFGPGTRLTVL.

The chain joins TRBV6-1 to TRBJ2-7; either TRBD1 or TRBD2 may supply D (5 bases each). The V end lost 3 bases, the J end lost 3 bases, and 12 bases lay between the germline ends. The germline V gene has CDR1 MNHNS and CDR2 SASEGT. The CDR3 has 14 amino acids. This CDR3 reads CASSEAGGDYEQYF. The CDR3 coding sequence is TGTGCCAGCAGTGAGGCTGGGGGAGACTACGAGCAGTACTTC.

CDR3: CSVLLAGGEQYF. The CDR3 bases are TGCAGCGTCCTCTTGGCGGGAGGGGAGCAGTACTTC. The chain carries TRBV29-1 and TRBJ2-5; TRBD2 agrees at 9 bases. The J segment lost 11 bases and the V segment lost 6 bases, leaving 10 bases of the junction unmatched. The CDR3 has 12 amino acids. Germline CDR1 is SQVTM and CDR2 is ANQGSEA.

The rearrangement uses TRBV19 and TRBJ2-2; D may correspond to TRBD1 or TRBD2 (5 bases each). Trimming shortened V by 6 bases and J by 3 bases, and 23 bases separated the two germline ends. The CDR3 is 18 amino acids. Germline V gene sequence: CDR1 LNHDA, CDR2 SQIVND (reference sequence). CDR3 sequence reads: CASRALEIGAIYTGELFF. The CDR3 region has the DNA TGTGCCAGTAGGGCCTTAGAAATCGGGGCCATTTACACCGGGGAGCTGTTTTTT.

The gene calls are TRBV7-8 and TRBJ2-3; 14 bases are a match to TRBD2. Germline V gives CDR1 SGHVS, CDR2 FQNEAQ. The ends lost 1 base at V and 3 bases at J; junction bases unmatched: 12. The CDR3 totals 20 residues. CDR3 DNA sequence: TGTGCCAGCAGCTTAGGACGCGGGACTAGCGGGAGAAATAGGACAGATACGCAGTATTTT. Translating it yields CASSLGRGTSGRNRTDTQYF.

The DNA of the CDR3 is TGTGCCAGCAGCAAACTAGCGGGAGGACCCTACGAGCAGTACTTC. This gives the protein CASSKLAGGPYEQYF. The chain links TRBV21-1 to TRBJ2-7; the table's D call, TRBD2, has no DNA check behind it. TRBV21-1 is designated a pseudogene. The CDR3 spans 15 residues.

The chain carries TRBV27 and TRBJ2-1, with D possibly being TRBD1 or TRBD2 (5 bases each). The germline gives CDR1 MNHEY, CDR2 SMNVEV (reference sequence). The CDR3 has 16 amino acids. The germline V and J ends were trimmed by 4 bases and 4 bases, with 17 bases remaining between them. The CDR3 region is CASSWARGTTYNEQFF. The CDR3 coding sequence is TGTGCCAGCAGTTGGGCGAGGGGAACTACTTACAATGAGCAGTTCTTC.

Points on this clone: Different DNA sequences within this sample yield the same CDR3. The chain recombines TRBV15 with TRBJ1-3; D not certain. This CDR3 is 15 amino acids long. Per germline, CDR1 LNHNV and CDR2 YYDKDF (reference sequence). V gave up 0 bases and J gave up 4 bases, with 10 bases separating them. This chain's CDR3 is CATSRDRGSGNTIYF. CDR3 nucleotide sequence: TGTGCCACCAGCAGAGATCGAGGGTCCGGAAACACCATATATTTT. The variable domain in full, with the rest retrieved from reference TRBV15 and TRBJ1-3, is DAMVIQNPRYQVTQFGKPVTLSCSQTLNHNVMYWYQQKSSQAPKLLFHYYDKDFNNEADTPDNFQSRRPNTSFCFLDIRSPGLGDTAMYLCATSRDRGSGNTIYFGEGSWLTVV.

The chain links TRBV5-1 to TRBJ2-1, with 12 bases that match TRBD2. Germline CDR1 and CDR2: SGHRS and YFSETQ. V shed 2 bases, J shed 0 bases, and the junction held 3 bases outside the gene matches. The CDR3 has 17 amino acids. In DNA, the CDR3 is TGCGCCAGCAGCTTAGGGACTAGCGGGCCCTCCTACAATGAGCAGTTCTTC. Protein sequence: CASSLGTSGPSYNEQFF.

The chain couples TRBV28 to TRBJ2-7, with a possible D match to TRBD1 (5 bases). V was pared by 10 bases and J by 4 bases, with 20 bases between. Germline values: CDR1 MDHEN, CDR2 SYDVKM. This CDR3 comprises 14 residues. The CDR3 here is CATARGQGQYEQYF. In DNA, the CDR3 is TGTGCCACTGCTAGGGGCCAGGGTCAATACGAGCAGTACTTC.

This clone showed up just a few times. The CDR3 DNA reads as TGTGCCAGCAGTTTAAGGCAGGGGAGCTCCTACGAGCAGTACTTC. The encoded protein is CASSLRQGSSYEQYF. V and J are TRBV27 and TRBJ2-7; tentative D call: TRBD1 (6 bases). The germline CDR1 and CDR2 sequences are MNHEY and SMNVEV (reference sequence). V lost 2 bases and J 0 bases, leaving 11 bases between the germline ends. The CDR3 loop spans 15 amino acids.

CDR3 protein: CASSVNSGRSGYTF. CDR3 bases: TGTGCCAGCAGCGTGAATTCAGGGAGAAGTGGCTACACCTTC. The rearrangement joins TRBV9 to TRBJ1-2, with D possibly TRBD1 on 5 matching bases. V lost 2 bases and J 7 bases, leaving 15 bases between the germline ends. This CDR3 is 14 amino acids long. Germline CDR1 reads SGDLS; CDR2 reads YYNGEE.

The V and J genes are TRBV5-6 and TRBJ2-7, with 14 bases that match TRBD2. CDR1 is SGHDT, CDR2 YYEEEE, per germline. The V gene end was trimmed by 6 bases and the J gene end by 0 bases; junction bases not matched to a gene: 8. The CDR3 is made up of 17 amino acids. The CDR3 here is CASTPGLAGVSSYEQYF. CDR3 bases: TGTGCCAGCACCCCGGGACTAGCGGGAGTGAGCTCCTACGAGCAGTACTTC.

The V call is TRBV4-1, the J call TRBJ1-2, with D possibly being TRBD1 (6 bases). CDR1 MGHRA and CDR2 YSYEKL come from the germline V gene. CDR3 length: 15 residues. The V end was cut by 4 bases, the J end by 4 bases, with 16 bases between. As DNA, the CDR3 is TGCGCCAGCAGCCGCGAGCTGGGGGCGCGCTATGGCTACACCTTC. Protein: CASSRELGARYGYTF.

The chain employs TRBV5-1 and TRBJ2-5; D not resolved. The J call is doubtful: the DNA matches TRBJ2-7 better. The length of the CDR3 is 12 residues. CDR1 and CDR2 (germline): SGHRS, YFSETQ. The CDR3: CASSLDAIEQYF. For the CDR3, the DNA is TGCGCCAGCAGCTTGGATGCCATCGAGCAGTACTTC.

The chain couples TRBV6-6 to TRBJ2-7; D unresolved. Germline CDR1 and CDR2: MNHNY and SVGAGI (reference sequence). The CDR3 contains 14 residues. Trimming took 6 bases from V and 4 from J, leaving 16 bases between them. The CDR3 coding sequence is TGTGCCAGCAGCCATGGGTGGCAGGCTTACGAGCAGTACTTC. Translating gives CASSHGWQAYEQYF.

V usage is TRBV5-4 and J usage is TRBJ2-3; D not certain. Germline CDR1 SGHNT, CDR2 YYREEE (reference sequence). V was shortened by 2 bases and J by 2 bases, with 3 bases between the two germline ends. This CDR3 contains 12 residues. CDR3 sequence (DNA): TGTGCCAGCAGCTTCAACACAGATACGCAGTATTTT. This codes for CASSFNTDTQYF. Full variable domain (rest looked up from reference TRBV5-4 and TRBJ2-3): ETGVTQSPTHLIKTRGQQVTLRCSSQSGHNTVSWYQQALGQGPQFIFQYYREEENGRGNFPPRFSGLQFPNYSSELNVNALELDDSALYLCASSFNTDTQYFGPGTRLTVL.

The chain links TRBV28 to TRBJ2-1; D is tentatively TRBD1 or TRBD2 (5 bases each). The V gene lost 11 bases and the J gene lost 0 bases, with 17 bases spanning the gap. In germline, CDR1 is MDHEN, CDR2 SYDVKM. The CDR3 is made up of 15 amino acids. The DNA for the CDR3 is TGTGCCTCTCAACGGGACCCCAGCTCCTACAATGAGCAGTTCTTC. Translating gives CASQRDPSSYNEQFF.